This T cell receptor (beta chain) appears in the sequencing data of a study of blood T cell repertoires in COVID-19. TCRdb's copy holds only in-frame clones and misses some; the assay was immunoSEQ multiplex PCR. This sample has more than 350,000 clones, with roughly nine tenths found just once. Germline V gene lookup returns CDR1 MDHEN and CDR2 SYDVKM. The V end was cut by 8 bases, the J end by 0 bases, with 5 bases between. The CDR3 is 12 amino acids. The receptor's source is a man younger than 30 who had recovered from COVID-19. What was sequenced was PBMCs or T cells enriched from blood (not recorded which). This sequence joins TRBV28 and TRBJ2-1; D is unclear. The CDR3: CASASSYNEQFF. The CDR3, as DNA: TGTGCCAGCGCCAGCTCCTACAATGAGCAGTTCTTC.